The entry that follows covers one T cell receptor beta chain sequence. These data come from a study of shared clonotypes between healthy human individuals. All donors were Caucasian adults living in Nashville, Tennessee. Sequenced by immunoSEQ multiplex PCR; TCRdb stores in-frame clones only, minus some. The sample records about 980,000 clones, over 75% being singletons. CDR3 size: 14 residues. The V end was cut by 2 bases, the J end by 4 bases, with 11 bases between. From germline, CDR1 is SGHDT and CDR2 YYEEEE. Input material: memory CD4+ T cells sorted from blood. Subset described: CD45RA-negative fraction. The chain employs TRBV5-6 and TRBJ2-3; maybe TRBD2 (6 bases). The TCR comes from a man younger than 30 in good health. The CDR3 spells CASSLGGVADTQYF. The CDR3 nucleotides read TGTGCCAGCAGCTTAGGAGGGGTGGCAGATACGCAGTATTTT.